This T cell receptor (beta chain) originates from a study of human T cells and chemical hapten exposure. Study information: Patients' scalps got diphenylcyclopropenone weekly throughout the roughly 25-week study. TCR yield per sample varied, mainly due to pooled library volumes. 0.01% DPC was applied to the upper back in patch tests, which were read at 6 days.

TCRdb ran MiXCR on the RACE reads and lists one entry per CDR3 protein. The repertoire includes approximately 70,000 distinct CDR3 sequences, 9.8% of them detected once, and roughly 3.3% sits in the top ten. Time point indicated: patch test 1, 2 weeks after DPC sensitization. This sample's treatment: therapeutic diphenylcyclopropenone sensitization with weekly scalp DPC. Patches went on only after blood had been drawn each time. The CDR3 runs 19 residues. The V segment lost 5 bases and the J segment 5 bases; nucleotides outside the gene matches: 11. Looked up from germline, CDR1 is SGHVS and CDR2 is FQNEAQ.

This TCR was recovered from a woman aged 40 to 49 with alopecia areata. Some clones in this sample may be carry-over from other donors' samples. The material sequenced was whole blood, taken in connection with sensitization to the hapten diphenylcyclopropenone (DPC). V gene TRBV7-8 combines with J gene TRBJ2-2, with 16 positions matching TRBD2. The CDR3 region has the DNA TGTGCCAGCAGCGGCCCCGGGACTAGCGGGGGGGCCAGAACCGGGGAGCTGTTTTTT. Amino acid sequence: CASSGPGTSGGARTGELFF.